The 14 T cell receptor beta chains presented below share a single source sample, sequenced in a study of siplizumab effects on memory and regulatory T cells. TCRdb's copy holds only in-frame clones and misses some; the assay was immunoSEQ multiplex PCR. The profile shows about 56,000 clones, about 97% of them singletons. The sample was naive CD8+ T cells sorted from blood. These receptors came from a human donor in good health.

The chain couples TRBV5-8 to TRBJ2-7, with D uncertain. Germline values: CDR1 SGHTS, CDR2 YDEGEE. Trimming took off 0 bases at V and 4 bases at J, with 8 bases between the two ends. The CDR3 sequence is 13 residues long. The CDR3 region has the DNA TGTGCCAGCAGCTTGGCCCTGGGATACGAGCAGTACTTC. It codes for CASSLALGYEQYF.

The J gene is TRBJ1-2, the V gene TRBV29-1; TRBD1 aligns across 11 bases. Germline CDR1 is SQVTM and CDR2 is ANQGSEA. Trimming cost V 1 base and J 3 bases; bases outside gene matches: 4. The CDR3 covers 15 residues. CDR3 bases: TGCAGCGTTGAAGGGACAGGGGGCTTCGACTATGGCTACACCTTC. It specifies CSVEGTGGFDYGYTF.

The rearrangement joins TRBV6-5 to TRBJ2-5, with D possibly TRBD1 on 5 matching bases. Germline V gives CDR1 MNHEY, CDR2 SVGAGI. There are 14 residues in the CDR3. Trimming stripped 2 bases from V and 0 bases from J, with 7 bases between. The CDR3 sequence is CASSYDRYQETQYF. In DNA form, the CDR3 reads TGTGCCAGCAGTTACGACAGATACCAAGAGACCCAGTACTTC.

Details on this clone: Other nucleotide sequences in the sample specify the same CDR3. The chain uses TRBV27 and TRBJ2-7; 11 nucleotides match TRBD1. Germline CDR1 is MNHEY and CDR2 is SMNVEV (reference sequence). This CDR3 contains 14 residues. After removal of 6 bases from V and 3 bases from J, the junction contained 4 bases not matched to a gene. The CDR3 loop reads CASSTGTGGYEQYF. CDR3 sequence (DNA): TGTGCCAGCAGCACCGGGACAGGGGGCTACGAGCAGTACTTC.

V usage is TRBV21-1 and J usage is TRBJ2-3; TRBD1, the table's D call, lacks a check against the DNA. TRBV21-1 is a recognized pseudogene. This CDR3 has 15 amino acids. The CDR3 protein is CASSNRDRRTDTQYF. For the CDR3, the DNA is TGTGCCAGCAGCAACCGGGACAGACGCACAGATACGCAGTATTTT.

The chain couples TRBV9 to TRBJ1-1; D ambiguous. The CDR3 covers 13 residues. The ends were cut back, 0 bases at V and 2 bases at J, with 5 bases in the middle. CDR1 is SGDLS and CDR2 is YYNGEE in the germline V gene. The DNA of the CDR3 is TGTGCCAGCAGCGTAGGAGCTAACACTGAAGCTTTCTTT. Its protein product is CASSVGANTEAFF.

The rearrangement uses TRBV4-2 and TRBJ2-1; 7 bases are shared with TRBD2. V shed 0 bases, J shed 0 bases, and the junction held 5 bases outside the gene matches. CDR3 length: 17 amino acids. Germline CDR1 is LGHNA and CDR2 is YNFKEQ. Here the CDR3 reads CASSQDASGGSYNEQFF. The CDR3 DNA reads as TGTGCCAGCAGCCAAGATGCTAGCGGAGGCTCCTACAATGAGCAGTTCTTC.

The rearrangement joins TRBV27 to TRBJ2-2; 11 bases fit TRBD2. In germline, CDR1 is MNHEY, CDR2 SMNVEV (reference sequence). The CDR3 runs to 17 residues. After removal of 6 bases from V and 3 bases from J, the junction contained 9 bases not matched to a gene. CDR3 in amino acids: CASSTSLAGGDTGELFF. CDR3 DNA: TGTGCCAGCAGCACTTCTCTAGCGGGAGGTGACACCGGGGAGCTGTTTTTT.

V is TRBV19 and J is TRBJ2-7, with 10 bases lining up with TRBD1. V shed 10 bases and J 4 bases; nucleotides not matched to a gene: 7. This CDR3 contains 13 residues. CDR1 and CDR2 from the germline V gene are LNHDA and SQIVND (reference sequence). The CDR3 DNA follows: TGTGCCACCGCCGGGACAGGGGAGTACGAGCAGTACTTC. Residues: CATAGTGEYEQYF.

The genes are TRBV5-5 and TRBJ2-1, with 7 bases identical to TRBD2. With 2 bases clipped from V and 5 bases from J, the junction kept 16 bases outside the gene matches. Germline CDR1 reads SGHKS; CDR2 reads YYEKEE (reference sequence). This CDR3 region has 18 residues. The CDR3 nucleotides are TGTGCCAGCAGCTTCTTCTATCTAGCGGAGATTCCGGACAATGAGCAGTTCTTC. Translation: CASSFFYLAEIPDNEQFF.

The chain employs TRBV4-1 and TRBJ2-3; 7 bases match TRBD2. The CDR3 is 15 amino acids. Germline V gene sequence: CDR1 MGHRA, CDR2 YSYEKL. Trimming removed 4 bases from V and 2 bases from J; junction bases left unmatched: 6. The CDR3 reads CASSPRWDYTDTQYF. The CDR3 region has the DNA TGCGCCAGCAGCCCAAGGTGGGACTACACAGATACGCAGTATTTT.

The chain carries TRBV11-3 and TRBJ2-7; 7 bases agree with TRBD2. Germline lookup yields CDR1 SGHNT and CDR2 YENEEA. The CDR3 extends over 15 amino acids. With V trimmed by 2 bases and J by 0 bases, 4 bases remained unmatched. In DNA, the CDR3 is TGTGCCAGCAGCTTAACTAGCGCGAGCTCCTACGAGCAGTACTTC. It yields the protein CASSLTSASSYEQYF.

This chain joins TRBV7-3 and TRBJ2-3, with 12 nucleotides matching TRBD1. Per germline, CDR1 SGHTA and CDR2 FQGTGA. The CDR3 spans 17 residues. Losses at the gene ends were 1 base for V and 2 bases for J; bases not matched to a gene: 4. The CDR3 is CASSLRWDRGPTDTQYF. The CDR3 DNA is TGTGCCAGCAGCTTAAGGTGGGACAGGGGGCCCACAGATACGCAGTATTTT.

The gene calls are TRBV6-1 and TRBJ2-7, with 8 nucleotides matching TRBD1. From germline, CDR1 is MNHNS and CDR2 SASEGT. The CDR3 spans 15 residues. V gave up 6 bases and J gave up 7 bases; unmatched junction bases: 14. The DNA for the CDR3 is TGTGCCAGCAGCGTATCCGGGACAGGTTCGTGGGAGCAGTACTTC. This encodes CASSVSGTGSWEQYF.